This T cell receptor beta chain was profiled in a study of T cells after yellow fever vaccination. Study observations and caveats: The study noted that FACS-sorted repertoires could contain abundant clonotypes contaminating from the bulk population. A large majority of primary-vaccination clones showed up again after the booster (96% CD4, around 85% CD8).

Template switching by 5'RACE produced TCR cDNA, adding a universal primer site and UMIs. MiXCR, applied by TCRdb to the 5' RACE reads, yields one record per CDR3 protein. The sample records some 110,000 distinct CDR3 sequences, more than 5.5% being singletons. This clonotype appeared many times. Its antigen is still unknown. There are 15 residues in the CDR3. The germline CDR1 and CDR2 sequences are SGHRS and YFSETQ. Deletions cut 1 base from V and 3 bases from J, with 11 bases between. The sample consisted of CD4+ T cells sorted from PBMCs, taken roughly 45 days after the first yellow fever vaccination. The clonotype comes from a young man who received the YFV17D yellow fever vaccine. V usage is TRBV5-1 and J usage is TRBJ1-5, with D possibly being TRBD1 (5 bases). The CDR3 sequence is CASSLLPGFNQPQHF. The CDR3 DNA follows: TGCGCCAGCAGCTTGTTGCCAGGGTTCAATCAGCCCCAGCATTTT.